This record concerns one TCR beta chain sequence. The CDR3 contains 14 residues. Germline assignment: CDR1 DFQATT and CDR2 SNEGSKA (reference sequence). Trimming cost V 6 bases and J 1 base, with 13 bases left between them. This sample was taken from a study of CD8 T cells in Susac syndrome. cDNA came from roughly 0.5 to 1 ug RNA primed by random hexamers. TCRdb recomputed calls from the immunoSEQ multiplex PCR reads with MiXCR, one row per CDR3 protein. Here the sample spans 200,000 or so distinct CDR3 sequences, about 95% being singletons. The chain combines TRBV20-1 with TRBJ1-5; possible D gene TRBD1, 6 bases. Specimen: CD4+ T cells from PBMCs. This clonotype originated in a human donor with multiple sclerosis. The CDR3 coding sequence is TGCAGTGCCTCCACAGGGCCAAGCAATCAGCCCCAGCATTTT. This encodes CSASTGPSNQPQHF.